This TCR beta chain stems from a study of control samples from healthy donors and cancer patients. This CDR3 contains 15 residues. The germline V gene encodes CDR1 GTSNPN and CDR2 SVGIG (reference sequence). V was clipped by 0 bases and J by 0 bases, with 12 bases between them. Profiling relied on immunoSEQ multiplex PCR, and the TCRdb table lists in-frame clones only, not all of them. The sample consists of 150,000 or so clones, 80% to 90% of them appearing once. V is TRBV30 and J is TRBJ2-7; D is possibly TRBD1 (5 bases). The TCR sequence derives from a man aged 18 to 30 in good health. What was sequenced was blood. CDR3 sequence reads: CAWSVMTVSSYEQYF. DNA of the CDR3: TGTGCCTGGAGTGTAATGACAGTAAGCTCCTACGAGCAGTACTTC.